Sequencing of this TCR beta chain was carried out in a study of neoadjuvant anti-PD-1 for oral cavity cancer. Overall study findings and caveats: Post-nivolumab, blood T cell clonality was significantly elevated in non-responders.

TCRdb keeps only in-frame clones here, not all; method: immunoSEQ multiplex PCR. The repertoire consists of about 68,000 clones, with 70% to 90% occurring once and the leading ten covering 3% to 3.5%. Documented time point: after neoadjuvant nivolumab, at surgical resection. The V gene's germline CDR1 is SNHLY and CDR2 FYNNEI. Trimming cost V 8 bases and J 0 bases; bases outside gene matches: 7. The CDR3 extends over 16 amino acids. Comments on this clone: Antigen: not known.

The chain has TRBV2 and TRBJ2-6; 7 bases match TRBD2. Sequenced here: PBMCs, sampled after nivolumab (anti-PD-1) treatment. The receptor comes from a person aged 35 to 85 with oral cavity squamous cell carcinoma. CDR3 bases: TGTGCCAGCTCCCTGCGGGGGAACTCTGGGGCCAACGTCCTGACTTTC. Encoded protein: CASSLRGNSGANVLTF.